A single sample is the source of the 27 T cell receptor beta chains below, sequenced in a study of breast tumors, draining lymph nodes, adjacent tissues. MiXCR was run by TCRdb on the multiplex PCR reads, yielding one entry per CDR3 protein. The repertoire includes hundreds of thousands of distinct CDR3 sequences, 32% of them detected once, and 1.3% to 1.5% sits in the top ten. The lymph nodes were axillary draining lymph nodes from breast cancer patients. Material for sequencing was axillary lymph node tissue. The receptors shown here come from a female donor with breast cancer. Some clones in this sample may be carry-over from other donors' samples.

This clonotype appeared a few times. Given a much more abundant clone one base away, this may be a read error. The V and J genes are TRBV5-1 and TRBJ2-5; 8 bases are a match to TRBD2. V lost 4 bases, J lost 7 bases, and 12 bases stayed unmatched. This CDR3 has 15 residues. The germline CDR1 and CDR2 sequences are SGHRS and YFSETQ. The CDR3 coding sequence is TGCGCCAGCAGCGATGGACTAGCCCGGAGCGCGACCCAGTACTTC. It encodes CASSDGLARSATQYF. The full variable domain, rest sourced from reference TRBV5-1 and TRBJ2-5, is KAGVTQTPRYLIKTRGQQVTLSCSPISGHRSVSWYQQTPGQGLQFLFEYFSETQRNKGNFPGRFSGRQFSNSRSEMNVSTLELGDSALYLCASSDGLARSATQYFGPGTRLLVL.

This clonotype was observed at least ten times. The chain has TRBV11-2 and TRBJ1-2; D is undetermined. The V end lost 5 bases, the J end lost 6 bases, and 13 bases lay between the germline ends. This CDR3 is 13 amino acids long. From germline, CDR1 is SGHAT and CDR2 FQNNGV. The CDR3 protein is CASSHGEYDGYTF. The CDR3 region has the DNA TGTGCCAGCAGCCACGGGGAGTATGATGGCTACACCTTC. Variable domain in full (rest from reference TRBV11-2 and TRBJ1-2): EAGVAQSPRYKIIEKRQSVAFWCNPISGHATLYWYQQILGQGPKLLIQFQNNGVVDDSQLPKDRFSAERLKGVDSTLKIQPAKLEDSAVYLCASSHGEYDGYTFGSGTRLTVV.

About this clonotype itself: A clone one base away is much larger, so this may be a read error. This chain uses TRBV5-1 with TRBJ2-3; D might be TRBD1 (5 bases). The V gene's germline CDR1 is SGHRS and CDR2 YFSETQ. The CDR3 totals 14 residues. The CDR3 DNA is TGCGCCAGCAGCCAAGGACATACCACAGATACGCAGTGTTTT. As protein: CASSQGHTTDTQCF.

CDR3 nucleotides: TGCGCCAGCAGTTACAGGGGGGGACCATATTCACCCCTCCACTTT. Protein: CASSYRGGPYSPLHF. The chain couples TRBV5-1 to TRBJ1-6, with 8 bases fitting TRBD1. Germline V gives CDR1 SGHRS, CDR2 YFSETQ. V was clipped by 5 bases and J by 8 bases; unmatched bases: 9. CDR3 length: 15 amino acids. Drawing the rest from reference TRBV5-1 and TRBJ1-6, the complete variable domain is KAGVTQTPRYLIKTRGQQVTLSCSPISGHRSVSWYQQTPGQGLQFLFEYFSETQRNKGNFPGRFSGRQFSNSRSEMNVSTLELGDSALYLCASSYRGGPYSPLHFGNGTRLTVT.

This rearrangement joins TRBV10-3 to TRBJ1-4; TRBD1 is a possible D gene (5 bases). This CDR3 contains 15 residues. Per germline, CDR1 ENHRY and CDR2 SYGVKD. The V gene lost 2 bases and the J gene lost 11 bases, with 18 bases spanning the gap. CDR3 sequence (DNA): TGTGCCATCAGTGAGGGGACTCGTAACTCCGCGAAACTGTTTTTT. Protein sequence: CAISEGTRNSAKLFF.

There are a few counts of this clonotype. This chain uses TRBV6-5 with TRBJ1-1; 7 nucleotides line up with TRBD1. The CDR3 length is 15 residues. V lost 0 bases, J lost 6 bases, and 7 bases stayed unmatched. CDR1 MNHEY and CDR2 SVGAGI come from the germline V gene. CDR3 DNA: TGTGCCAGCAGTTACTCGAACAGGGGACGGGCTGAAGCTTTCTTT. It specifies CASSYSNRGRAEAFF.

This clonotype was observed many times. V gene TRBV5-1 combines with J gene TRBJ2-7; D possibly matches TRBD1 or TRBD2 (5 bases each). The V gene lost 0 bases and the J gene lost 6 bases, with 22 bases spanning the gap. From germline, CDR1 is SGHRS and CDR2 YFSETQ. There are 17 residues in the CDR3. In DNA, the CDR3 is TGCGCCAGCAGCTTGGGGGGGAGAGGGGTATCAGCCCCCGAGCAGTACTTC. Translating it yields CASSLGGRGVSAPEQYF.

Remarks on this clonotype: A read error may be the cause here, since a much bigger clone is one base away. Because it lacks the conserved phenylalanine or tryptophan at the end, this CDR3 is likely a read error. This chain connects TRBV30 to TRBJ1-2, with D unclear. CDR1 and CDR2 from the germline V gene are GTSNPN and SVGIG (reference sequence). The CDR3 runs 17 residues. V gave up 0 bases and J gave up 0 bases, with 17 bases separating them. CDR3 sequence: CAWSVRLTTESNYGYTS. In nucleotides, the CDR3 is TGTGCCTGGAGTGTACGTCTGACCACTGAATCTAACTATGGCTACACCTCC.

This clonotype was counted at least ten times. The chain combines TRBV6-6 with TRBJ1-2, with D tentatively TRBD1 (6 bases). The CDR3 extends over 16 amino acids. V shed 6 bases and J shed 1 base, with 18 bases lying between them. The germline V gene encodes CDR1 MNHNY and CDR2 SVGAGI (reference sequence). This CDR3 reads CASSPRTGSLNYGYTF. DNA for the CDR3: TGTGCCAGCAGCCCACGTACAGGGTCCCTTAACTATGGCTACACCTTC.

This rearrangement joins TRBV2 to TRBJ1-3; D possibly corresponds to TRBD1 (6 bases). The germline CDR1 and CDR2 sequences are SNHLY and FYNNEI. The CDR3 has 16 amino acids. Trimming removed 3 bases at V and 5 bases at J, with 17 bases between. For the CDR3, the DNA is TGTGCCAGCAGTGACAGGGGATCGGGTGGTAGAAACACCATATATTTT. Translated: CASSDRGSGGRNTIYF.

This clonotype has at least ten counts. The genes are TRBV6-6 and TRBJ2-1; maybe TRBD1 (5 bases). Trimming shortened V by 6 bases and J by 9 bases, and 21 bases separated the two germline ends. The germline CDR1 and CDR2 sequences are MNHNY and SVGAGI (reference sequence). This CDR3 is built from 15 residues. The CDR3 DNA reads as TGTGCCAGCAGGTCTCCATCGGCTAGGACAATTGAGCAGTTCTTC. Amino acids: CASRSPSARTIEQFF.

This clonotype appeared many times. V usage is TRBV4-3 and J usage is TRBJ2-7; the D gene is possibly TRBD1 (6 bases). CDR3 size: 13 residues. Germline CDR1 and CDR2: LGHNA and YSLEER. The V gene lost 1 base and the J gene lost 9 bases, with 13 bases spanning the gap. The CDR3 protein is CASSQATGRVQYF. The CDR3 region has the DNA TGCGCCAGCAGCCAAGCCACAGGGAGAGTGCAGTACTTC.

The chain's CDR3 is CASRRVGGTGELFF. As DNA, the CDR3 is TGTGCCAGCCGGCGGGTCGGAGGCACCGGGGAGCTGTTTTTT. The V call is TRBV6-2 or TRBV6-3, the J call TRBJ2-2; maybe TRBD2 (5 bases). Between the trimmed V and J ends, which lost 8 bases and 4 bases, there was a span of 14 bases. CDR1 is MNHEY and CDR2 is SVGEGT in the germline V gene. This CDR3 region has 14 residues.

This clonotype was picked up many times. This sequence joins TRBV7-2 and TRBJ2-1, with D perhaps matching TRBD2 (5 bases). The CDR3 sequence is 16 residues long. CDR1 is SGHTA and CDR2 is FQGNSA in the germline V gene. The V end was cut by 5 bases, the J end by 0 bases, with 14 bases between. Here the CDR3 reads CASSPIAPSSYNEQFF. The CDR3 DNA follows: TGTGCCAGCAGCCCTATAGCGCCTAGCTCCTACAATGAGCAGTTCTTC.

A remark on this clonotype: This may be a read error: a much more frequent sequence differs by one nucleotide. The rearrangement links TRBV12-3 or TRBV12-4 to TRBJ2-3, with 8 nucleotides matching TRBD2. The trim removed 3 bases at V and 1 base at J, leaving 3 bases unmatched. There are 15 residues in the CDR3. CDR3 bases: TGTGCCAGCAGTTTCGTCGGGAGGGGCACAGATACGCAGTATTTT. Protein product: CASSFVGRGTDTQYF.

This clonotype was recorded many times. The chain uses TRBV7-9 and TRBJ2-7; a possible D gene is TRBD2 (6 bases). Trimming took 4 bases from V and 3 from J, leaving 10 bases between them. The CDR3 is 13 amino acids. Germline CDR1 and CDR2: SEHNR and FQNEAQ (reference sequence). CDR3 nucleotides: TGTGCCAGCAGCTCCCGGACTAACTACGAGCAGTACTTC. It is translated as CASSSRTNYEQYF.

The table lists this clonotype with many counts. Given a much more abundant clone one base away, this may be a read error. This chain links TRBV6-2 or TRBV6-3 with TRBJ1-5, with D hard to call. Per germline, CDR1 MNHEY and CDR2 SVGEGT. The CDR3 is made up of 18 amino acids. Trimming removed 5 bases from V and 1 base from J, with 21 bases in between. CDR3 amino acids: CASSHYSDRGQSNQPQHF. CDR3 nucleotides: TGTGCCAGCAGTCACTACTCCGATCGGGGTCAGAGCAATCAGCCCCAGCATTTT.

On this clonotype itself: It may be a read error: a sequence one base away is much more abundant. The genes are TRBV12-3 or TRBV12-4 and TRBJ2-3; a weak D match, TRBD2 (5 bases). There are 15 residues in the CDR3. V lost 4 bases and J 0 bases, leaving 11 bases between the germline ends. As DNA, the CDR3 is TGTGCCAGCAGTTGCTTCGGCGGGAGCACAGATACGCAGTATTTT. Residues: CASSCFGGSTDTQYF.

This clonotype was observed many times. The genes are TRBV5-6 and TRBJ1-6; maybe TRBD1 (5 bases). This CDR3 comprises 14 residues. Germline CDR1 and CDR2: SGHDT and YYEEEE. Trimming left V 2 bases short and J 4 bases short, with 7 bases between. The CDR3 DNA follows: TGTGCCAGCAGCTTCGGGGGTTATAATTCACCCCTCCACTTT. It is translated as CASSFGGYNSPLHF.

The chain carries TRBV10-2 and TRBJ1-1; no firm D call. The CDR3 runs to 13 residues. Germline V gene sequence: CDR1 WSHSY, CDR2 SAAADI. The V end lost 3 bases, the J end lost 4 bases, and 9 bases lay between the germline ends. The CDR3: CASSETRVTEAFF. CDR3 sequence (DNA): TGCGCCAGCAGTGAAACTAGGGTCACTGAAGCTTTCTTT.

Ten or more counts support this clonotype. The chain has TRBV6-1 and TRBJ2-3; 7 nucleotides match TRBD2. The CDR3 contains 16 residues. Per germline, CDR1 MNHNS and CDR2 SASEGT. V trimming: 1 base; J trimming: 3 bases; junction bases outside the gene matches: 7. The CDR3 loop reads CASSEELASRTDTQYF. The CDR3 DNA is TGTGCCAGCAGTGAAGAACTAGCGTCACGAACAGATACGCAGTATTTT.

This chain joins TRBV20-1 and TRBJ2-3; 9 bases line up with TRBD2. Germline V gene data show CDR1 as DFQATT and CDR2 as SNEGSKA (reference sequence). The V segment lost 5 bases and the J segment 4 bases; nucleotides outside the gene matches: 7. This CDR3 has 14 residues. The CDR3 DNA reads TGCAGTGCTCTTAGCGGGAGAGGGGCAGATACGCAGTATTTT. This gives the protein CSALSGRGADTQYF.

This clonotype was picked up many times. This chain joins TRBV5-1 and TRBJ2-5; a possible D gene is TRBD2 (5 bases). V was trimmed by 1 base and J by 5 bases, leaving 6 bases between them. CDR1 is SGHRS, CDR2 YFSETQ, per germline. This CDR3 is built from 12 residues. CDR3 loop: CASSLQRETQYF. Written as DNA, the CDR3 is TGCGCCAGCAGCTTGCAGCGGGAGACCCAGTACTTC.

This clonotype was observed once. The chain joins TRBV6-4 to TRBJ2-2; D is undetermined. Germline CDR1 and CDR2: MRHNA and SNTAGT. The CDR3 contains 12 residues. Trimming cost V 5 bases and J 8 bases, with 9 bases left between them. The CDR3 bases are TGTGCCAGCAGTCCCGAAACAGGGGAGCTGTTTTTT. This codes for CASSPETGELFF.

This clonotype was counted many times. This sequence joins TRBV15 and TRBJ2-3, with D perhaps TRBD2 (7 bases). Germline values: CDR1 LNHNV, CDR2 YYDKDF (reference sequence). The CDR3 is 16 amino acids. V was pared by 0 bases and J by 1 base, with 11 bases between. Here the CDR3 reads CATSRDIGGGTDTQYF. The DNA of the CDR3 is TGTGCCACCAGCAGAGATATAGGGGGGGGCACAGATACGCAGTATTTT.

This clonotype has ten or more counts. The J gene is TRBJ1-5, the V gene TRBV20-1, with D unresolved. The CDR3 sequence is 13 residues long. V dropped 3 bases and J dropped 0 bases, with 6 bases sitting between them. Per the germline V gene, CDR1 is DFQATT and CDR2 is SNEGSKA (reference sequence). As DNA, the CDR3 is TGCAGTGCTAGGATCCTTAGCAATCAGCCCCAGCATTTT. As protein: CSARILSNQPQHF.

With regard to this clonotype: One end of the junction varies from germline; a read error may be responsible. The CDR3 loop is CSAKDFATNAKLFF. In nucleotides, the CDR3 is TGCAGTGCTAAAGATTTTGCAACTAATGCAAAACTGTTTTTT. The J gene is TRBJ1-4, the V gene TRBV20-1; D is uncertain. Germline V gene lookup returns CDR1 DFQATT and CDR2 SNEGSKA (reference sequence). This CDR3 region has 14 residues.